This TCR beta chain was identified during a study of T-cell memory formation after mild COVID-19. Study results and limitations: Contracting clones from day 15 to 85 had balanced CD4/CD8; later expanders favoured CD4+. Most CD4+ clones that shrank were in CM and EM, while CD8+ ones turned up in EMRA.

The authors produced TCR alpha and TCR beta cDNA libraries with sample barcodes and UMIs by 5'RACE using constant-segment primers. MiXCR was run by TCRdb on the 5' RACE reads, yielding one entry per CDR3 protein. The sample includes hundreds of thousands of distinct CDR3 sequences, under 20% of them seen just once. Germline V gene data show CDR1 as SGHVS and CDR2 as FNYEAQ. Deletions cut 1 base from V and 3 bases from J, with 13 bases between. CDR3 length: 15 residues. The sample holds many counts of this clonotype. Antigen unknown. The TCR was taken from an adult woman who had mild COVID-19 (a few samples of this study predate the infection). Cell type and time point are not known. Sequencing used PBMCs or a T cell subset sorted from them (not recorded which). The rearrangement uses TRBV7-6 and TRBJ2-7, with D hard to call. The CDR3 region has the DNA TGTGCCAGCAGCTTAGGGTCCCTAACAGACTACGAGCAGTACTTC. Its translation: CASSLGSLTDYEQYF.